This TCR beta chain stems from a study of T cells in Graves' hyperthyroidism and ophthalmopathy. This CDR3 has 16 amino acids. Germline CDR1 LGHNA, CDR2 YNFKEQ. The ends were cut back, 1 base at V and 4 bases at J, with 14 bases in the middle. Regions amplified from RNA transcripts were the TCR beta CDR3 regions. During a first-round RT-PCR of the TCR CDR3, the HTBI primer set was used. TCRdb reprocessed the multiplex PCR reads with MiXCR, giving one entry per CDR3 protein. The sample yields 450,000 to 550,000 distinct CDR3 sequences, around a quarter seen once. The chain links TRBV4-2 to TRBJ1-3, with D possibly being TRBD1 (5 bases). The sample consisted of blood. The receptor was isolated from a woman aged 25 to 45 with Graves' ophthalmopathy. In DNA, the CDR3 is TGTGCCAGCAGCCAAGGGGTCGACAGAAGCGGAAACACCATATATTTT. It codes for CASSQGVDRSGNTIYF.